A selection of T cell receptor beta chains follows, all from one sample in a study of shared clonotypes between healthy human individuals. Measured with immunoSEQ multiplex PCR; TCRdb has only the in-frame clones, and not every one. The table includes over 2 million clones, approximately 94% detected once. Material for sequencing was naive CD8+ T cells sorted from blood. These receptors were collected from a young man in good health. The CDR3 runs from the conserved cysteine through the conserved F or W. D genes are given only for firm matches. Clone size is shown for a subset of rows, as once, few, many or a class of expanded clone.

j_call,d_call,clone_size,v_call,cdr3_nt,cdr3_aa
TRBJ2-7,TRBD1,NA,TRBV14,TGTGCCAGCAGCCAAGATAAGGGACAGGTGATTCCCCGGGCTTACGAGCAGTACTTC,CASSQDKGQVIPRAYEQYF
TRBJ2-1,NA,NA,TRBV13,TGTGCCAGCAGCTTAGGACTAATTGAGCAGTTCTTC,CASSLGLIEQFF
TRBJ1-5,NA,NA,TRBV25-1,TGTGCCAGCAGTCCACAGGTTGGTTCAGGAGATCAGCCCCAGCATTTT,CASSPQVGSGDQPQHF
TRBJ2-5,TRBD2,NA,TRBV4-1,TGCGCCAGCAGCCTCAGAACCGGGACTAGTCGTTCGGAGACCCAGTACTTC,CASSLRTGTSRSETQYF
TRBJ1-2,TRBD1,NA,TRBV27,TGTGCCAGCAGCTATCGCCAGGGGGCTAAGAGCTATGGCTACACCTTC,CASSYRQGAKSYGYTF
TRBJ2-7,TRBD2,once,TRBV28,TGTGCCAGCAGTTTAGGGGCGGGAGGGCCGTACGAGCAGTACTTC,CASSLGAGGPYEQYF
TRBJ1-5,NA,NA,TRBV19,TGTGCCAGTAGTATACGGGACTTGAATCAGCCCCAGCATTTT,CASSIRDLNQPQHF
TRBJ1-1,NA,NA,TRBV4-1,TGCGCCAGCAGCCAAGATCTCACTGAGAGGGCTCCTAACACTGAAGCTTTCTTT,CASSQDLTERAPNTEAFF
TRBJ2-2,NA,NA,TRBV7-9,TGTGCCAGCAGCTTATTGGAGTGGCAGGGGAACACCGGGGAGCTGTTTTTT,CASSLLEWQGNTGELFF
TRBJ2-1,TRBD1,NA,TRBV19,TGTGCCAGTAGTAACCGGGACAGCTACAATGAGCAGTTCTTC,CASSNRDSYNEQFF
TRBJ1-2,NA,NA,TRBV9,TGTGCCAGCAGTGGACACGGAATCGCTAACTATGGCTACACCTTC,CASSGHGIANYGYTF
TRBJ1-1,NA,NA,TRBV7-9,TGTGCCAGCAGCTTAGTTGGTATGGGGGGGACTGAAGCTTTCTTT,CASSLVGMGGTEAFF
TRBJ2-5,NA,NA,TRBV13,TGTGCCAGCAGCTTAGAATTCCAAGAGACCCAGTACTTC,CASSLEFQETQYF
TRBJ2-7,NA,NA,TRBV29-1,TGCAGCGTTGAAGATTCAGCAGCCTACGAGCAGTACTTC,CSVEDSAAYEQYF
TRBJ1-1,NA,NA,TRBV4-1,TGCGCCAGCAGCCAAAATACAGGCATGAACACTGAAGCTTTCTTT,CASSQNTGMNTEAFF
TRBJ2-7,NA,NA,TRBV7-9,TGTGCCAGCAGCTCTTCCGGGACACCAACTTACGAGCAGTACTTC,CASSSSGTPTYEQYF
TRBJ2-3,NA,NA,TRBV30,TGTGCCTGGAGTGTAATAGCGGCAGATACGCAGTATTTT,CAWSVIAADTQYF
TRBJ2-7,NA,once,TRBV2,TGTGCCAGCAGTGAGGAGGACTTCTCCTACGAGCAGTACTTC,CASSEEDFSYEQYF
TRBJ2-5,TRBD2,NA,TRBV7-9,TGTGCCAGCAGCTTAGTAGCGGGAGGGCAAGAGACCCAGTACTTC,CASSLVAGGQETQYF
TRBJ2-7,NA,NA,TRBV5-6,TGTGCCAGCAGCTTGTGGGGCGATACCTACGAGCAGTACTTC,CASSLWGDTYEQYF
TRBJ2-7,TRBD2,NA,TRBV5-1,TGCGCCAGCAGCTTGGCAGGACTAGCGGGGGCAATGTACGAGCAGTACTTC,CASSLAGLAGAMYEQYF
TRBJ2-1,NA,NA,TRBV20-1,TGCAGTGCTAGTGACAACAATGAGCAGTTCTTC,CSASDNNEQFF
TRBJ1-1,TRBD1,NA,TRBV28,TGTGCCAGCACCTCACAGGGGATGAACACTGAAGCTTTCTTT,CASTSQGMNTEAFF
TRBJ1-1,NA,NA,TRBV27,TGTGCCAGCAGTTTATCATCCCGACAGGTTGAAGCTTTCTTT,CASSLSSRQVEAFF
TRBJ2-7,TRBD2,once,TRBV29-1,TGCAGCGTTGGGGGGACTAGCGGGTCCCCATCCTACGAGCAGTACTTC,CSVGGTSGSPSYEQYF
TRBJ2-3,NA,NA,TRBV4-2,TGTGCCAGCAGCCAAGATGGGGCTAGTAGGGGCACAGATACGCAGTATTTT,CASSQDGASRGTDTQYF
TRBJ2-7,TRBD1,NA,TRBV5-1,TGCGCCAGCAGCGCGTATACAGGGGCGGGTTACGAGCAGTACTTC,CASSAYTGAGYEQYF
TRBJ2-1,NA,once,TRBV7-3,TGTGCCAGCAGCGTTCGGGATCTTGAAAATGAGCAGTTCTTC,CASSVRDLENEQFF
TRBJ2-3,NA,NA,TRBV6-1,TGTGCCAGCAGTGAAGTTAAAGGGGCGGCAGATACGCAGTATTTT,CASSEVKGAADTQYF
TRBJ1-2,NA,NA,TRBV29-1,TGCAGCGTTGAAGACAGGGTAATTGACTATGGCTACACCTTC,CSVEDRVIDYGYTF
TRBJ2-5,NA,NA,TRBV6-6,TGTGCCAGCACTACAGGTCTGAGAAAAGAGACCCAGTACTTC,CASTTGLRKETQYF
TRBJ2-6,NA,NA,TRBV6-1,TGTGCCAGCAGTGAGGGCTCTGGGGCCAACGTCCTGACTTTC,CASSEGSGANVLTF
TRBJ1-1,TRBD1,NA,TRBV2,TGTGCCAGCAGACCCGGACAGGAAAACACTGAAGCTTTCTTT,CASRPGQENTEAFF
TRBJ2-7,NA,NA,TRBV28,TGTGCCAGCAGTTTATTTGGTTCCGGGGAATACTACGAGCAGTACTTC,CASSLFGSGEYYEQYF
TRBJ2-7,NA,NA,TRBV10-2,TGCGCCAGCGGGGGGGCAGCTCCCTACGAGCAGTACTTC,CASGGAAPYEQYF
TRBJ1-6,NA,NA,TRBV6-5,TGTGCCAGCAGTGGGGAGGGGGTTAATTCACCCCTCCACTTT,CASSGEGVNSPLHF
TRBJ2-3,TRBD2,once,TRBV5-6,TGTGCCAGCAGCTTGTTAGCGGGGGGGCCCAGGGATACGCAGTATTTT,CASSLLAGGPRDTQYF
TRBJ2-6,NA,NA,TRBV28,TGTGCCAGCAGTTTTGGGGCACCAGGGGACCGCTCTGGGGCCAACGTCCTGACTTTC,CASSFGAPGDRSGANVLTF
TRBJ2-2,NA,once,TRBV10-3,TGTGCCATCAGTGACCCCGAAATAGGAACCGGGGAGCTGTTTTTT,CAISDPEIGTGELFF